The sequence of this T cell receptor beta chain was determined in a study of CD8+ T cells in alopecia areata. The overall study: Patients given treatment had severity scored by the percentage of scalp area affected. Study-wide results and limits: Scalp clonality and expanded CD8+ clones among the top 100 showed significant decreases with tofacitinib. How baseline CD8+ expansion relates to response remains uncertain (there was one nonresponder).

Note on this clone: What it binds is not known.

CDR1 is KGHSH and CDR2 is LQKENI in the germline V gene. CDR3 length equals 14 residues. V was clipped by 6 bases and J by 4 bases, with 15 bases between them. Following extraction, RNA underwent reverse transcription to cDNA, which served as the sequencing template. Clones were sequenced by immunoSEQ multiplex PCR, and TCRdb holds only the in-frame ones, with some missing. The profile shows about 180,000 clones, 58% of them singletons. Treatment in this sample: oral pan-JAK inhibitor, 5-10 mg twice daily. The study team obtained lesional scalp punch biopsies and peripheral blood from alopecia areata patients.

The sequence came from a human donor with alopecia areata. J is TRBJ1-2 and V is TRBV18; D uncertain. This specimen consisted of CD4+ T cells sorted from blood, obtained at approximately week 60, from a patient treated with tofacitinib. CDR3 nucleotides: TGTGCCAGCTCGCCCCGGAGTGGCGGCTATGGCTACACCTTC. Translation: CASSPRSGGYGYTF.